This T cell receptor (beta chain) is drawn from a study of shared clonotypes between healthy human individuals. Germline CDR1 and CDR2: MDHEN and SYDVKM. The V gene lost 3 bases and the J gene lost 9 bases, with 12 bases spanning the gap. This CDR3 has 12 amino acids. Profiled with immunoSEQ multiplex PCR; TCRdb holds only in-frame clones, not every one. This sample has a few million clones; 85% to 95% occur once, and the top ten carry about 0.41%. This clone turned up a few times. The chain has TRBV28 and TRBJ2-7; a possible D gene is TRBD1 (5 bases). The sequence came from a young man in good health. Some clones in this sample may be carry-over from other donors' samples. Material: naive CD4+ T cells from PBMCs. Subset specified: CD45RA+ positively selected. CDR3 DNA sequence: TGTGCCAGCAGTTTCGCCGACAGAGCGCAGTACTTC. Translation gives CASSFADRAQYF. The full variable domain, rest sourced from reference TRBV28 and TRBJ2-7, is DVKVTQSSRYLVKRTGEKVFLECVQDMDHENMFWYRQDPGLGLRLIYFSYDVKMKEKGDIPEGYSVSREKKERFSLILESASTNQTSMYLCASSFADRAQYFGPGTRLTVT.